Listed here are 12 T cell receptor beta chains from one sample, sequenced in a study of early T cells in non-severe SARS-CoV-2 infection (dated by TCRdb to about 2021). The library was obtained by 5' RACE. The sample was run on a NextSeq 500. Starting from the raw public reads, TCRdb applied fastp trimming at Q25, assembled clones with MiXCR and retained in-frame beta chains. Every CDR3 protein is listed once, alongside the most common genes and DNA of its rows. Within this sample are 87,000 or so distinct CDR3 sequences, with 14% of them counted one time only. The ten largest clones take up roughly 6% of the sample. The sequenced sample consisted of whole blood. The receptors were gathered from an adult who was a healthcare worker with PCR-confirmed SARS-CoV-2 infection or an uninfected control (not recorded which).

In this sample, this clonotype turned up a few times. This chain joins TRBV4-3 and TRBJ2-7; the D gene could be TRBD1 or TRBD2 (6 bases each). Germline values: CDR1 LGHNA, CDR2 YSLEER. The CDR3 is made up of 16 amino acids. Trimming stripped 0 bases from V and 3 bases from J, with 15 bases between. Here the CDR3 reads CASSQDKGGPFYEQYF. The DNA for the CDR3 is TGCGCCAGCAGCCAAGATAAAGGGGGGCCCTTCTACGAGCAGTACTTC.

V is TRBV18 and J is TRBJ2-7; 9 bases are shared with TRBD1. CDR3 size: 17 residues. V lost 3 bases and J lost 5; bases outside the gene matches: 14. Germline loops: CDR1 KGHSH, CDR2 LQKENI. The CDR3 bases are TGTGCCAGCTCACCCGGCCCCCACAGGGGGCGAATAGACGAGCAGTACTTC. Residues: CASSPGPHRGRIDEQYF.

In its sample, this clonotype was seen a few times. V usage is TRBV10-3 and J usage is TRBJ1-1; no clear D. V was shortened by 5 bases and J by 1 base, with 8 bases between the two germline ends. Germline CDR1 and CDR2: ENHRY and SYGVKD. The CDR3 spans 13 residues. The DNA for the CDR3 is TGTGCCATCAGTCAACGGGCGAACACTGAAGCTTTCTTT. It translates to CAISQRANTEAFF.

This clonotype was observed at least ten times. CDR3 nucleotide sequence: TGCGCCAGCAGCTCTAGCGGGGGGGCCGGGGAGCTGTTTTTT. This gives the protein CASSSSGGAGELFF. This chain links TRBV10-1 with TRBJ2-2, with 12 positions matching TRBD2. With 6 bases clipped from V and 6 bases from J, the junction kept 2 bases outside the gene matches. Per germline, CDR1 WNHNN and CDR2 SYGVQD (reference sequence). The CDR3 sequence is 14 residues long.

This clonotype was recorded a few times. The chain joins TRBV20-1 to TRBJ1-4; possible D gene TRBD1, 5 bases. The CDR3 spans 13 residues. V lost 5 bases to trimming and J lost 5 bases, with 12 bases between them. CDR1 is DFQATT and CDR2 is SNEGSKA in the germline V gene (reference sequence). CDR3 sequence: CSAPGMGNEKLFF. CDR3 DNA sequence: TGCAGTGCTCCAGGGATGGGGAATGAAAAACTGTTTTTT.

The chain is built from TRBV12-3 or TRBV12-4 and TRBJ2-7; D is unresolved. Trimming cost V 9 bases and J 9 bases, with 15 bases left between them. This CDR3 has 11 amino acids. CDR3 sequence: CASGFGLGQYF. The CDR3 coding sequence is TGTGCCAGTGGGTTTGGGTTAGGGCAGTACTTC.

The chain combines TRBV15 with TRBJ1-2; TRBD1 matches at 7 bases. This CDR3 region has 17 residues. V lost 5 bases and J lost 1; bases outside the gene matches: 13. Germline lookup yields CDR1 LNHNV and CDR2 YYDKDF (reference sequence). The CDR3: CATSPNRGLIYNYGYTF. The DNA for the CDR3 is TGTGCCACCAGCCCAAACAGGGGCCTTATTTATAACTATGGCTACACCTTC.

This chain uses TRBV10-3 with TRBJ1-3; D not certain. V gave up 9 bases and J gave up 4 bases, with 16 bases separating them. The CDR3 consists of 14 residues. The germline gives CDR1 ENHRY, CDR2 SYGVKD. The CDR3 spells CAISSEELGNTIYF. The CDR3, as DNA: TGTGCCATTTCCTCGGAGGAGCTGGGAAACACCATATATTTT.

In its sample, this clonotype was seen a few times. The V call is TRBV5-1, the J call TRBJ2-7; 7 nucleotides match TRBD1. Germline CDR1 and CDR2: SGHRS and YFSETQ. This CDR3 has 15 residues. V shed 4 bases and J 4 bases; nucleotides not matched to a gene: 11. The CDR3, as DNA: TGCGCCAGCAGCGTGAACCCCGGGACAGAATACGAGCAGTACTTC. Translating gives CASSVNPGTEYEQYF. Full variable domain (rest looked up from reference TRBV5-1 and TRBJ2-7): KAGVTQTPRYLIKTRGQQVTLSCSPISGHRSVSWYQQTPGQGLQFLFEYFSETQRNKGNFPGRFSGRQFSNSRSEMNVSTLELGDSALYLCASSVNPGTEYEQYFGPGTRLTVT.

This clonotype has a handful of counts. The chain is built from TRBV11-3 and TRBJ2-7, with D tentatively TRBD1 (5 bases). Deletions cut 4 bases from V and 2 bases from J, with 12 bases between. From germline, CDR1 is SGHNT and CDR2 YENEEA. The CDR3 is 14 residues long. The CDR3 protein is CASSWGGRAYEQYF. The CDR3, as DNA: TGTGCCAGCAGCTGGGGCGGCAGGGCCTACGAGCAGTACTTC.

The V and J genes are TRBV29-1 and TRBJ1-3, with 8 bases that match TRBD1. Looked up from germline, CDR1 is SQVTM and CDR2 is ANQGSEA. The CDR3 runs to 13 residues. Trimming took 6 bases from V and 4 from J; bases not matched to a gene: 5. Written as DNA, the CDR3 is TGCAGCGTCGCCGGGACAGGAGGAAACACCATATATTTT. Translated: CSVAGTGGNTIYF.

Regarding this clonotype: With a much larger clone just one base away, this may be a read error. The rearrangement joins TRBV5-5 to TRBJ2-3; D not resolved. The germline CDR1 and CDR2 sequences are SGHKS and YYEKEE (reference sequence). The CDR3 has 13 residues. This CDR3 is CASRPLGTDTRYF. Written as DNA, the CDR3 is TGTGCCAGCCGGCCCCTTGGCACAGATACGCGGTATTTT.